Below, one T cell receptor (beta chain) is given with its context. Primers for the PCR totalled 60 Vbeta and 13 Jbeta. Profiling relied on immunoSEQ multiplex PCR, and the TCRdb table lists in-frame clones only, not all of them. The table shows about 140,000 clones, with 88% occurring only once. These data originate in a study of cytomegalovirus exposure and HLA in healthy donors. The origin of this receptor is a woman aged 40-49 years in good health and CMV-seronegative. Specimen: PBMCs.

DNA for the CDR3: TGTGCCAGCAGCTCCCGTGGGGGCTCTTACAATGAGCAGTTCTTC. It yields the protein CASSSRGGSYNEQFF. The chain recombines TRBV7-9 with TRBJ2-1, with D maybe TRBD1 (6 bases). Germline-derived CDR1 and CDR2 are SEHNR and FQNEAQ (reference sequence). The CDR3 is 15 amino acids. Trimming cost V 4 bases and J 4 bases, with 14 bases left between them.